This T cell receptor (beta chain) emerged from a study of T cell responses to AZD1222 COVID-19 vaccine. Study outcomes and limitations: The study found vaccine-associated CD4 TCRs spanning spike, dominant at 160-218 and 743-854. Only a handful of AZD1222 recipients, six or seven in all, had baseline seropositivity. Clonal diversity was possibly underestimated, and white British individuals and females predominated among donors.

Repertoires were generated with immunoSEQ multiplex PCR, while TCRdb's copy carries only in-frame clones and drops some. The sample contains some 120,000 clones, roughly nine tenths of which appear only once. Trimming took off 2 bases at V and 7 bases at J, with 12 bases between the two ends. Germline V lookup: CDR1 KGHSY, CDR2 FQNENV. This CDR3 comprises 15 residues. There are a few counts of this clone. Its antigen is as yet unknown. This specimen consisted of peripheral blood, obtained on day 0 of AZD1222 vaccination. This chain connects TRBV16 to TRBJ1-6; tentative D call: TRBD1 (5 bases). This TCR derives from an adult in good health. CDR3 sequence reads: CASSQRGLANSPLHF. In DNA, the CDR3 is TGTGCCAGCAGCCAAAGGGGTTTAGCCAATTCACCCCTCCACTTT.